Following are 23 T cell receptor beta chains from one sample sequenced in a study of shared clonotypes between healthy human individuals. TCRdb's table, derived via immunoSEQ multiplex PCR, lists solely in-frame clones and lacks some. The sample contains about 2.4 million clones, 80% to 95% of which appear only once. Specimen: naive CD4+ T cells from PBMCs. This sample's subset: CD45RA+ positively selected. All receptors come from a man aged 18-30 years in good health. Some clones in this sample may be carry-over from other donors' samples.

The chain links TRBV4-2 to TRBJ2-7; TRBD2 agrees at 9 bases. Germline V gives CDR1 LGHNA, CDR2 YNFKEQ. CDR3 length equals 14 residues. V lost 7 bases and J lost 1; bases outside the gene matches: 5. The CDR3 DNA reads TGTGCCAGCAAACGACTAGCGGAGTCCTACGAGCAGTACTTC. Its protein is CASKRLAESYEQYF.

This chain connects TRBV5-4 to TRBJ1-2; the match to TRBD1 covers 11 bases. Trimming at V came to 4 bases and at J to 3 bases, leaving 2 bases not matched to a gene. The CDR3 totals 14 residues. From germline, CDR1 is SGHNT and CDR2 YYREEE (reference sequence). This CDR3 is CASSEGQGDYGYTF. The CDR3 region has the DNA TGTGCCAGCAGCGAGGGACAGGGGGACTATGGCTACACCTTC.

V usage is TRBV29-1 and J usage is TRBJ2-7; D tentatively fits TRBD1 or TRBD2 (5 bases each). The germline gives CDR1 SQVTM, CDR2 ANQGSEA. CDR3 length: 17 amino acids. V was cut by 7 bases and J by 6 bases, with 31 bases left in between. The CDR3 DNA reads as TGCAGCGCGACTGAGGGACGGAGAGTCCCCAGTGCTCGCGAGCAGTACTTC. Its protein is CSATEGRRVPSAREQYF.

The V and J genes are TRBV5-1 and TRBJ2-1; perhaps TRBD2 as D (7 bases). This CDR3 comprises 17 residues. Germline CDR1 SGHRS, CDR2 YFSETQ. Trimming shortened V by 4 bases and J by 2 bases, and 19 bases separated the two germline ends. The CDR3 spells CASSPLGGALTYNEQFF. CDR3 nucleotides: TGCGCCAGCAGCCCCCTGGGGGGGGCCTTAACCTACAATGAGCAGTTCTTC.

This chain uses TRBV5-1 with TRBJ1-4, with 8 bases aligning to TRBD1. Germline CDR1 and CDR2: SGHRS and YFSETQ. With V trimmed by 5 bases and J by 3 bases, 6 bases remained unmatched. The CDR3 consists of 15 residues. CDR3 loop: CASRPQGAPNEKLFF. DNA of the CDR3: TGCGCCAGCAGACCCCAGGGGGCGCCTAATGAAAAACTGTTTTTT.

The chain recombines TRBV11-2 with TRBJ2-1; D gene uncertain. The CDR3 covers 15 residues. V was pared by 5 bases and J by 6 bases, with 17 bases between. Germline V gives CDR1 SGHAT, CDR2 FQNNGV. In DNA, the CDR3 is TGTGCCAGCAGCCCCTCGATCATAAGGGTCAATGAGCAGTTCTTC. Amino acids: CASSPSIIRVNEQFF. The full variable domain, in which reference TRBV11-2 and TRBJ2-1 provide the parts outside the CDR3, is EAGVAQSPRYKIIEKRQSVAFWCNPISGHATLYWYQQILGQGPKLLIQFQNNGVVDDSQLPKDRFSAERLKGVDSTLKIQPAKLEDSAVYLCASSPSIIRVNEQFFGPGTRLTVL.

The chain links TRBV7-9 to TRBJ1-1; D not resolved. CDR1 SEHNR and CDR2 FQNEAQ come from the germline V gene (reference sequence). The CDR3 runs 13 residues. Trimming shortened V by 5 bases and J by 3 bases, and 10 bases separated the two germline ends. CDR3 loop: CASSATEYTEAFF. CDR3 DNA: TGTGCCAGCAGCGCCACAGAGTACACTGAAGCTTTCTTT.

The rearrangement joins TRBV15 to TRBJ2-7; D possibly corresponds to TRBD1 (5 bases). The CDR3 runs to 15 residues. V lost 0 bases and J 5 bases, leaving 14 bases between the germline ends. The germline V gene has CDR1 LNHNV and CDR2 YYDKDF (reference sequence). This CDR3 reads CATSRDPFGRDEQYF. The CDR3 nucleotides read TGTGCCACCAGCAGAGATCCCTTCGGCAGGGACGAGCAGTACTTC.

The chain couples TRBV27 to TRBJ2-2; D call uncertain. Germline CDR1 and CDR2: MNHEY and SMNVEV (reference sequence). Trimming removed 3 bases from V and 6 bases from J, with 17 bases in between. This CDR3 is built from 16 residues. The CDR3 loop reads CASSFSQRRSAGELFF. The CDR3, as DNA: TGTGCCAGCAGTTTTTCCCAGCGTCGCAGCGCCGGGGAGCTGTTTTTT.

The CDR3 DNA reads as TGCGCCAGCAGCCCATTCGGATTGGGACAGGACTATGGCTACACCTTC. This codes for CASSPFGLGQDYGYTF. The genes are TRBV4-3 and TRBJ1-2, with 8 bases fitting TRBD1. V was pared by 4 bases and J by 3 bases, with 10 bases of the junction left unmatched. This CDR3 contains 16 residues. Germline V gives CDR1 LGHNA, CDR2 YSLEER.

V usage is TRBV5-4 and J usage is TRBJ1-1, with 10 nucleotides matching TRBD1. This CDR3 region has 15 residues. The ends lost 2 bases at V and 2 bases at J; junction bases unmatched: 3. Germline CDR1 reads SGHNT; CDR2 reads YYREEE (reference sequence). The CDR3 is CASSFWTGGNTEAFF. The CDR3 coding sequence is TGTGCCAGCAGCTTTTGGACAGGGGGTAACACTGAAGCTTTCTTT.

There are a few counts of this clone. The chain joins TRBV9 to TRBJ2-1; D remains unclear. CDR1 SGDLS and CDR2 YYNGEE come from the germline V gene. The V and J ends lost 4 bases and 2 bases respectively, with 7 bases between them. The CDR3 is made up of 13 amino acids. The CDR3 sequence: CASSPRTYNEQFF. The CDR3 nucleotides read TGTGCCAGCAGCCCAAGGACCTACAATGAGCAGTTCTTC.

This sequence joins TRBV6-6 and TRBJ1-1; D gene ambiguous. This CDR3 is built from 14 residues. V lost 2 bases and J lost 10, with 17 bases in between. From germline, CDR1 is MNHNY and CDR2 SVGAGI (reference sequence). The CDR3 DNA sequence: TGTGCCAGCAGTTACGGGCAGTTCCCCGAGGGAGCTTTCTTT. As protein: CASSYGQFPEGAFF.

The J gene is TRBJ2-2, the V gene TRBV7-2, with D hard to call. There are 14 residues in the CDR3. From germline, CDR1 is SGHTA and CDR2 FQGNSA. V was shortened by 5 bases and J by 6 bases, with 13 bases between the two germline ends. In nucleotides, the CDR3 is TGTGCCAGCAGCCCAGATAGACACCCCGGGGAGCTGTTTTTT. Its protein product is CASSPDRHPGELFF.

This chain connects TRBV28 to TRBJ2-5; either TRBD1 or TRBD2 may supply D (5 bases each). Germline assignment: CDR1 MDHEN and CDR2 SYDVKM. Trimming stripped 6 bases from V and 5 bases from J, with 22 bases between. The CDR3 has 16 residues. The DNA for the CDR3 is TGTGCCAGCAGACCCCCCCCCGGGGACCCCCGGGAGACCCAGTACTTC. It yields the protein CASRPPPGDPRETQYF.

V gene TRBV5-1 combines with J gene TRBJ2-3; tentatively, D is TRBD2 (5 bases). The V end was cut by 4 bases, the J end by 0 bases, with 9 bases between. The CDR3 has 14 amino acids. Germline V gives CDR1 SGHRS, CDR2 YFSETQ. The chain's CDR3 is CASSGPGSTDTQYF. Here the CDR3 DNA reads TGCGCCAGCAGCGGACCGGGGAGCACAGATACGCAGTATTTT. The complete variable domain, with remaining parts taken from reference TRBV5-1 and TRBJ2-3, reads KAGVTQTPRYLIKTRGQQVTLSCSPISGHRSVSWYQQTPGQGLQFLFEYFSETQRNKGNFPGRFSGRQFSNSRSEMNVSTLELGDSALYLCASSGPGSTDTQYFGPGTRLTVL.

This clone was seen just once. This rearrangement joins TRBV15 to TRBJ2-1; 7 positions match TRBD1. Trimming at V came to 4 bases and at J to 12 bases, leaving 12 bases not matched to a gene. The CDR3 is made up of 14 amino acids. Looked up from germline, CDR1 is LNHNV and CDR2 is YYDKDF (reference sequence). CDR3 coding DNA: TGTGCCACCAGCATTCGGACAGGAACGTTGGTGCAGTTCTTC. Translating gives CATSIRTGTLVQFF.

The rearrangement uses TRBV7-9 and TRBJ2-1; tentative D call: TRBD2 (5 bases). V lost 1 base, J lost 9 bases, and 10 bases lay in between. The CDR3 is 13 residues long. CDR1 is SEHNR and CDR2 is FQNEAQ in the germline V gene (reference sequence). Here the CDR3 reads CASSLVGRAEQFF. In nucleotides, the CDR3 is TGTGCCAGCAGCTTAGTAGGGCGGGCTGAGCAGTTCTTC.

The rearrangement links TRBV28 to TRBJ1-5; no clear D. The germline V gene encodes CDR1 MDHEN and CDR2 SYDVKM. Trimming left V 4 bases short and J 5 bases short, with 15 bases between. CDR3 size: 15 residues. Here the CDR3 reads CASSSKDRPYQPQHF. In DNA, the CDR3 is TGTGCCAGCAGTTCCAAGGACCGACCTTATCAGCCCCAGCATTTT.

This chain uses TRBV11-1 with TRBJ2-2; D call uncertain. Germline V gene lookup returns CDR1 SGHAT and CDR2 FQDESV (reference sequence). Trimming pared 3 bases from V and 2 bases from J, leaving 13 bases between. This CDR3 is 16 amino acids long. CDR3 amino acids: CASSLTTGKNTGELFF. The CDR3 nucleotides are TGTGCCAGCAGCTTGACCACCGGCAAAAACACCGGGGAGCTGTTTTTT.

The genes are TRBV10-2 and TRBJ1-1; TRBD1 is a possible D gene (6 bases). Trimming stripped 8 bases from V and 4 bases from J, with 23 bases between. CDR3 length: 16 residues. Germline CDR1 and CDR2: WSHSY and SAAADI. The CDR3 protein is CASSREGGLGSTEAFF. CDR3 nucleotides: TGCGCCAGCTCCCGCGAGGGGGGTTTAGGGAGCACTGAAGCTTTCTTT.

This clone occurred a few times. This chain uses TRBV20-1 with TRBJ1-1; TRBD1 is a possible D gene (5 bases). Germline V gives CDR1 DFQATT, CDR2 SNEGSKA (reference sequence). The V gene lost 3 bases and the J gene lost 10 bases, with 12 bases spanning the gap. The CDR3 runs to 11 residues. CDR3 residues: CSASDRDPAFF. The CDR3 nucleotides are TGCAGTGCTAGTGACAGAGACCCAGCTTTCTTT.

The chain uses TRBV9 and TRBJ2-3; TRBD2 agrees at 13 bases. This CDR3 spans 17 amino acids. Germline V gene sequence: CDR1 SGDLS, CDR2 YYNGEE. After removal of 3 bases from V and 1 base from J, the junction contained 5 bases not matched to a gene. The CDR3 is CASSARTSGSGTDTQYF. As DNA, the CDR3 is TGTGCCAGCAGCGCGCGGACTAGCGGGAGTGGCACAGATACGCAGTATTTT.